This T cell receptor beta chain was captured by sequencing in a study of beta chain features in type 1 diabetes. The CDR3 is 15 residues long. The trim removed 4 bases at V and 3 bases at J, leaving 10 bases unmatched. Germline assignment: CDR1 SQVTM and CDR2 ANQGSEA. Sequenced material consisted of expressed TCRB transcripts (all of the isolated RNA was reverse transcribed). Data came from immunoSEQ multiplex PCR; TCRdb stores just in-frame clones and leaves some out. Among hundreds of thousands of clones listed, roughly 30% were seen once. CD4+ naive, central memory, regulatory and stem cell-like memory subsets were isolated by sorting on CD45RO/CCR7/CD25/CD127/CD95/CD27.

Sequenced: naive CD4+ T cells from blood. The chain uses TRBV29-1 and TRBJ2-3, with 7 bases lining up with TRBD1. The TCR comes from a man younger than 30 in good health. The DNA for the CDR3 is TGCAGCGTTGGGGTTAGTAGGGGGCGGACAGATACGCAGTATTTT. It translates to CSVGVSRGRTDTQYF.